These 5 T cell receptor beta chains came from one sample sequenced in a study of blood T cell repertoires in COVID-19. Assay used: immunoSEQ multiplex PCR; TCRdb lists only in-frame clones, some missing. The data show under 200,000 clones, with around 89% seen just once and 5% to 8.5% held by the top ten. Sequenced sample: PBMCs or T cells enriched from blood (not recorded which). The receptors shown here come from a woman in her fifties or sixties who had recovered from COVID-19.

The rearrangement uses TRBV13 and TRBJ2-2; TRBD1 might be the D (5 bases). This CDR3 region has 14 residues. Germline CDR1 PRHDT, CDR2 FYEKMQ (reference sequence). Trimming cost V 8 bases and J 1 base, with 11 bases left between them. The chain's CDR3 is CASLRGQNTGELFF. CDR3 coding DNA: TGTGCCAGCCTTAGGGGTCAGAACACCGGGGAGCTGTTTTTT.

This chain joins TRBV24-1 and TRBJ1-5, with 9 nucleotides matching TRBD1. Germline V gene sequence: CDR1 KGHDR, CDR2 SFDVKD. This CDR3 contains 14 residues. V shed 5 bases, J shed 7 bases, and the junction held 5 bases outside the gene matches. For the CDR3, the DNA is TGTGCCACCAGTGCCCCGGACAGGGGCCAGCCCCAGCATTTT. This gives the protein CATSAPDRGQPQHF.

The chain's CDR3 is CASSGRVGALQETQYF. The CDR3 DNA follows: TGTGCCAGCAGCGGCCGGGTAGGCGCACTCCAAGAGACCCAGTACTTC. The rearrangement joins TRBV7-2 to TRBJ2-5, with unresolved D. The CDR3 contains 16 residues. Germline CDR1 and CDR2: SGHTA and FQGNSA. The V end lost 5 bases, the J end lost 1 base, and 17 bases lay between the germline ends.

The CDR3, as DNA: TGTGCCAGTAGTCCCAGGACAGGGCCAAATCAGCCCCAGCATTTT. It is translated as CASSPRTGPNQPQHF. The V gene is TRBV19, the J gene TRBJ1-5, with 8 bases matching TRBD1. Germline CDR1 and CDR2: LNHDA and SQIVND (reference sequence). The CDR3 spans 15 residues. V was clipped by 5 bases and J by 4 bases; unmatched bases: 7.

The chain links TRBV5-4 to TRBJ1-3; D is perhaps TRBD1 (5 bases). This CDR3 spans 15 amino acids. CDR1 SGHNT and CDR2 YYREEE come from the germline V gene (reference sequence). Trimming pared 1 base from V and 0 bases from J, leaving 8 bases between. This chain's CDR3 is CASSLTGSSGNTIYF. CDR3 bases: TGTGCCAGCAGCTTGACAGGAAGCTCTGGAAACACCATATATTTT.